This record looks at one TCR beta chain sequence and its context. Its target is unknown. The entry originates in a study of blood T cells in healthy people across ages. Findings and caveats of the study: Long-lived donors exceeded aged donors in naive CD4+ cells and diversity.

Next came a second PCR, run for roughly 7 to 12 cycles, which used a sample-barcoded 5' primer along with a J-beta primer mix. TCRdb redid the calling of the 5' RACE reads with MiXCR, one entry per CDR3 protein. The sample carries approximately 760,000 distinct CDR3 sequences, just under 25% recorded once. Isolating PBMCs gave at least 6.5 million of these cells per sample. The CDR3 totals 11 residues. The V end was cut by 4 bases, the J end by 8 bases, with 12 bases between. Germline-derived CDR1 and CDR2 are SQVTM and ANQGSEA. A further study also used this sample, focusing on T cells of mothers and their children. That source reports: Whether related or unrelated, pairs show similar shaping of TCR recombination output by thymic selection. At a sensitivity of approximately 100 clones per million clonotypes, no persistent microchimeric T cell clones appeared.

This TCR was recovered from a boy between 10 and 17 years old in good health. The chain links TRBV29-1 to TRBJ2-7; D perhaps matches TRBD2 (5 bases). The sample was blood. The CDR3 DNA reads as TGCAGCGTTGGAGAGGGTATCAAGCAGTACTTC. Protein sequence: CSVGEGIKQYF.